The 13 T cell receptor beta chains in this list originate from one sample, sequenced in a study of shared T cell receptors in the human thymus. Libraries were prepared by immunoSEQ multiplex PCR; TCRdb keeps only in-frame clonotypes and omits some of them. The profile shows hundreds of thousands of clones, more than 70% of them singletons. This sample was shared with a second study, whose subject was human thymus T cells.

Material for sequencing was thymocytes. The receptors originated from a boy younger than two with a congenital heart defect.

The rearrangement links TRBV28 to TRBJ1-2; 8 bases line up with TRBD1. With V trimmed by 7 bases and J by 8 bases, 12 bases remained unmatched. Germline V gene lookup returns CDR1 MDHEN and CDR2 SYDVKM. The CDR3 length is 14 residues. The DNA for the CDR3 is TGTGCCAGCACTACTACGGGACAGGCCTACGGCTACACCTTC. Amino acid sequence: CASTTTGQAYGYTF.

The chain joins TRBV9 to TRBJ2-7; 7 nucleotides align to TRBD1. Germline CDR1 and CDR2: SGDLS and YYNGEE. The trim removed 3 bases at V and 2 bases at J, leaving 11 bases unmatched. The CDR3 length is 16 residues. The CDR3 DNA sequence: TGTGCCAGCAGCGAGGGGACCGGGACAGTCCCCTACGAGCAGTACTTC. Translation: CASSEGTGTVPYEQYF.

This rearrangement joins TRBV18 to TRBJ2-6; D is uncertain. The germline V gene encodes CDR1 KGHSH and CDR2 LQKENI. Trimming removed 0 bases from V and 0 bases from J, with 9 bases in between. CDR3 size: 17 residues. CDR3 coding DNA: TGTGCCAGCTCACCACCTAAAAGCCGCTCTGGGGCCAACGTCCTGACTTTC. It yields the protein CASSPPKSRSGANVLTF.

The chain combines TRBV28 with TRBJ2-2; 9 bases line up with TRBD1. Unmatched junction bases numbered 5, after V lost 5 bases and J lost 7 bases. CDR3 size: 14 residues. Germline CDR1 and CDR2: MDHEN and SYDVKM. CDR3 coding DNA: TGTGCCAGCAGTCCCACAGGGGGCGGCGGGGAGCTGTTTTTT. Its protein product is CASSPTGGGGELFF. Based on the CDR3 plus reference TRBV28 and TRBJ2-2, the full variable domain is DVKVTQSSRYLVKRTGEKVFLECVQDMDHENMFWYRQDPGLGLRLIYFSYDVKMKEKGDIPEGYSVSREKKERFSLILESASTNQTSMYLCASSPTGGGGELFFGEGSRLTVL.

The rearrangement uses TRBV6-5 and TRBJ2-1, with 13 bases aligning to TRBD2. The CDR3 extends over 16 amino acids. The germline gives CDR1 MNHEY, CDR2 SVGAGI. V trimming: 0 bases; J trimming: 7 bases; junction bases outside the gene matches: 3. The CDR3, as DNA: TGTGCCAGCAGTTACTCGAGGACTAGCGGGGGAAATGAGCAGTTCTTC. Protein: CASSYSRTSGGNEQFF.

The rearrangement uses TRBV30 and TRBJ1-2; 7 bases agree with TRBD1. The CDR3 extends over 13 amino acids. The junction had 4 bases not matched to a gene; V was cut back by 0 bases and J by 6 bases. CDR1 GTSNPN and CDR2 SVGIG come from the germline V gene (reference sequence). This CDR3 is CAWSVDRDHGYTF. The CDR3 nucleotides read TGTGCCTGGAGTGTTGACAGGGACCATGGCTACACCTTC.

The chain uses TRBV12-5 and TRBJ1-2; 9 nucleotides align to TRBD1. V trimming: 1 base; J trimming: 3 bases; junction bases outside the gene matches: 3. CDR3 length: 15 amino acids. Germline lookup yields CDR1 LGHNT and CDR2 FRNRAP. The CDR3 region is CASGLGTGADYGYTF. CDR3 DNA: TGTGCTAGTGGTTTGGGGACAGGGGCGGACTATGGCTACACCTTC. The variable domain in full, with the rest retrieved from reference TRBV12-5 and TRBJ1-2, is DARVTQTPRHKVTEMGQEVTMRCQPILGHNTVFWYRQTMMQGLELLAYFRNRAPLDDSGMPKDRFSAEMPDATLATLKIQPSEPRDSAVYFCASGLGTGADYGYTFGSGTRLTVV.

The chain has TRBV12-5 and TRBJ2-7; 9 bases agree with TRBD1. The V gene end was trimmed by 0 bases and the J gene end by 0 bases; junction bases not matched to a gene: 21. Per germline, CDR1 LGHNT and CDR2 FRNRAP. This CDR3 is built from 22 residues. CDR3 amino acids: CASGLVKGDRDRHRGGSYEQYF. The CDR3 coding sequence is TGTGCTAGTGGTTTGGTAAAGGGGGACAGGGACCGGCACAGGGGAGGCTCCTACGAGCAGTACTTC.

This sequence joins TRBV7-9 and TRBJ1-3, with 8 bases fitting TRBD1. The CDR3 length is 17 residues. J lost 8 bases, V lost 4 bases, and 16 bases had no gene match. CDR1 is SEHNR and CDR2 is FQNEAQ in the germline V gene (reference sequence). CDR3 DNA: TGTGCCAGCAGCTCCCTTCCCCCAGGACAGGGTATTGACACCATATATTTT. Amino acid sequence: CASSSLPPGQGIDTIYF.

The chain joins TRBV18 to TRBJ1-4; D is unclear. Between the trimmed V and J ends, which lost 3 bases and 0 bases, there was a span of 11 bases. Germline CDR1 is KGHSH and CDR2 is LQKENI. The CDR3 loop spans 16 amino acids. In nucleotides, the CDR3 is TGTGCCAGCTCACCGAGAAACACAGCAACTAATGAAAAACTGTTTTTT. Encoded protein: CASSPRNTATNEKLFF.

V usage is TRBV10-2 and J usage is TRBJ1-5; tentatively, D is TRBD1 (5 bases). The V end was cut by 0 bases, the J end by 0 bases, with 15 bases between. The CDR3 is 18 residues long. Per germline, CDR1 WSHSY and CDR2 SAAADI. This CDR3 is CASSESRQGQYSNQPQHF. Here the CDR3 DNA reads TGCGCCAGCAGTGAGTCGAGGCAGGGTCAATATAGCAATCAGCCCCAGCATTTT.

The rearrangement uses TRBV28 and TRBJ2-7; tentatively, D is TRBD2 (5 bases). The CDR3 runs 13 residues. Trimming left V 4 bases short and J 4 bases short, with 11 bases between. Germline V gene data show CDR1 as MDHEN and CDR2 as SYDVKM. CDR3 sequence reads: CASSSGPGYEQYF. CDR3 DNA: TGTGCCAGCAGTTCTGGGCCGGGATACGAGCAGTACTTC. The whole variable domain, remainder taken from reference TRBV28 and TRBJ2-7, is DVKVTQSSRYLVKRTGEKVFLECVQDMDHENMFWYRQDPGLGLRLIYFSYDVKMKEKGDIPEGYSVSREKKERFSLILESASTNQTSMYLCASSSGPGYEQYFGPGTRLTVT.

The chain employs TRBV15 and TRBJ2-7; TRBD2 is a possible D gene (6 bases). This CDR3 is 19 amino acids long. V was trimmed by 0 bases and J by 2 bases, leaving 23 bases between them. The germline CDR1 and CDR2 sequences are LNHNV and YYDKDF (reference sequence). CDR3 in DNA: TGTGCCACCAGCAGAGATCAACTACTAAGGCGGGACCGTGCCTACGAGCAGTACTTC. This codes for CATSRDQLLRRDRAYEQYF.